Below are 21 T cell receptor beta chains sequenced from a single sample in a study of blood T cells in healthy people across ages. Primers used in a second PCR of roughly 7 to 12 cycles were a sample-barcoded 5' primer and a J-beta primer mix. TCRdb redid the calling of the 5' RACE reads with MiXCR, one entry per CDR3 protein. Of approximately 690,000 distinct CDR3 sequences detected, less than 45% appear once; the ten largest clones hold around 30%. The sequenced sample consisted of blood. Source of these receptors: a man at least 80 years old in good health.

V is TRBV5-6 and J is TRBJ2-1, with D maybe TRBD2 (6 bases). The CDR3 loop spans 15 amino acids. The V gene's germline CDR1 is SGHDT and CDR2 YYEEEE. V lost 4 bases and J lost 10, with 21 bases in between. The CDR3, as DNA: TGTGCCAGCAGCGATCGACCCGGGACTCCCGTGGAGCAGTTCTTC. Encoded protein: CASSDRPGTPVEQFF.

This clonotype has just a few counts. The chain uses TRBV4-3 and TRBJ1-2, with a weak D call TRBD1 (6 bases). Trimming removed 4 bases from V and 5 bases from J, with 14 bases in between. Germline values: CDR1 LGHNA, CDR2 YSLEER. The CDR3 consists of 14 residues. CDR3: CASSPTDRPYGYTF. The CDR3 bases are TGCGCCAGCAGCCCTACGGACAGACCTTATGGCTACACCTTC.

This clonotype was picked up a small number of times. The chain has TRBV7-2 and TRBJ2-1; D uncertain. The CDR3 consists of 12 residues. V was clipped by 5 bases and J by 12 bases, with 14 bases between them. The V gene's germline CDR1 is SGHTA and CDR2 FQGNSA. CDR3 residues: CASSPSGQRQFF. For the CDR3, the DNA is TGTGCCAGCAGCCCCTCCGGCCAGCGGCAGTTCTTC.

V usage is TRBV5-5 and J usage is TRBJ2-3, with D uncertain. The CDR3 loop spans 16 amino acids. Looked up from germline, CDR1 is SGHKS and CDR2 is YYEKEE (reference sequence). Trimming removed 0 bases at V and 2 bases at J, with 13 bases between. The DNA of the CDR3 is TGTGCCAGCAGCTTGGGTAAAGGGCTGTTCACAGATACGCAGTATTTT. This translates into CASSLGKGLFTDTQYF.

This clonotype was seen a few times. The chain has TRBV11-3 and TRBJ2-5; 8 positions agree with TRBD1. The CDR3 covers 15 residues. Germline V gives CDR1 SGHNT, CDR2 YENEEA. With V trimmed by 5 bases and J by 5 bases, 10 bases remained unmatched. CDR3 bases: TGTGCCAGCAGCCACCGACAGGGGAGTGAGGAGACCCAGTACTTC. The encoded protein is CASSHRQGSEETQYF.

The CDR3 nucleotides are TGTGCCAGCAGTGAACCCGGGACCGCTAACTATGGCTACACCTTC. Encoded protein: CASSEPGTANYGYTF. This chain joins TRBV25-1 and TRBJ1-2, with D perhaps matching TRBD1 (5 bases). This CDR3 spans 15 amino acids. Looked up from germline, CDR1 is MGHDK and CDR2 is SYGVNS. Trimming removed 2 bases from V and 0 bases from J, with 10 bases in between.

The genes are TRBV5-1 and TRBJ1-1; 10 bases fit TRBD1. The germline CDR1 and CDR2 sequences are SGHRS and YFSETQ. The length of the CDR3 is 18 residues. V was pared by 1 base and J by 3 bases, with 12 bases of the junction left unmatched. CDR3 sequence: CASSLTSTGGERDTEAFF. CDR3 nucleotide sequence: TGCGCCAGCAGCTTGACGTCGACAGGGGGCGAAAGGGACACTGAAGCTTTCTTT.

A note on this clonotype: At one end, the junction sequence differs from germline, possibly due to a read error. The chain links TRBV24-1 to TRBJ2-1; no clear D gene. Germline V CDR1 and CDR2: KGHDR, SFDVKD. This CDR3 region has 14 residues. The CDR3 region is CATSDQYSYNKQFF. In DNA form, the CDR3 reads TGTGCCACCAGTGACCAGTACTCCTACAATAAGCAGTTCTTC.

Only one count was recorded for this clonotype. V is TRBV5-4 and J is TRBJ2-7; 10 bases fit TRBD2. CDR1 and CDR2 (germline): SGHNT, YYREEE (reference sequence). Trimming cost V 2 bases and J 7 bases; bases outside gene matches: 9. This CDR3 contains 15 residues. As DNA, the CDR3 is TGTGCCAGCAGCTTCCAGCGGGAGGGCAGGAATGAGCAGTACTTC. Translation gives CASSFQREGRNEQYF.

The rearrangement links TRBV15 to TRBJ2-7; 7 bases map to TRBD2. Germline V gene sequence: CDR1 LNHNV, CDR2 YYDKDF (reference sequence). The CDR3 length is 14 residues. J gave up 1 base and V 2 bases, and 2 bases lay outside the gene matches. CDR3 amino acids: CATSRYGRSYEQYF. The CDR3 DNA sequence: TGTGCCACCAGCAGATACGGGAGGTCCTACGAGCAGTACTTC.

This clonotype was counted a few times. The chain carries TRBV4-1 and TRBJ2-7; possible D gene TRBD1, 6 bases. CDR3 length: 14 residues. V lost 4 bases to trimming and J lost 7 bases, with 17 bases between them. Germline V CDR1 and CDR2: MGHRA, YSYEKL. CDR3: CASSRVSGANEQYF. CDR3 in DNA: TGCGCCAGCAGCCGAGTATCAGGGGCCAATGAGCAGTACTTC.

The chain is built from TRBV11-2 and TRBJ2-1; the D is unclear. V was cut by 5 bases and J by 8 bases, with 10 bases left in between. CDR1 SGHAT and CDR2 FQNNGV come from the germline V gene. The CDR3 is 12 amino acids. The CDR3 protein is CASSPARYEQFF. For the CDR3, the DNA is TGTGCCAGCAGCCCTGCCCGTTATGAGCAGTTCTTC.

This chain joins TRBV10-3 and TRBJ1-1; D gene uncertain. The germline CDR1 and CDR2 sequences are ENHRY and SYGVKD. Trimming stripped 4 bases from V and 7 bases from J, with 10 bases between. The CDR3 is 12 residues long. CDR3 region: CAISAVDREAFF. The CDR3 DNA reads as TGTGCCATCAGTGCGGTCGACCGTGAAGCTTTCTTT.

V usage is TRBV28 and J usage is TRBJ1-2; tentatively, D is TRBD1 (5 bases). Germline values: CDR1 MDHEN, CDR2 SYDVKM. The CDR3 runs 13 residues. The V and J ends lost 6 bases and 4 bases respectively, with 12 bases between them. The CDR3 nucleotides read TGTGCCAGCAGAACCAGGGCTTTCTATGGCTACACCTTC. Its translation: CASRTRAFYGYTF.

The genes are TRBV29-1 and TRBJ2-5; 8 bases map to TRBD2. Per the germline V gene, CDR1 is SQVTM and CDR2 is ANQGSEA. This CDR3 spans 13 amino acids. Germline trimming cut 4 bases from V and 11 bases from J; bases unmatched to any gene: 12. Here the CDR3 DNA reads TGCAGCGTTGTTCGGGGGGGTGGCAATGAGCAGTACTTC. The encoded protein is CSVVRGGGNEQYF.

This clonotype was observed at least ten times. This chain links TRBV28 with TRBJ2-1; D is possibly TRBD1 (7 bases). CDR1 is MDHEN, CDR2 SYDVKM, per germline. V was pared by 5 bases and J by 10 bases, with 15 bases between. The CDR3 spans 13 residues. CDR3 protein: CASSRQGGREQFF. DNA for the CDR3: TGTGCCAGCAGTCGACAGGGAGGTCGGGAGCAGTTCTTC.

This chain uses TRBV11-3 with TRBJ2-1, with 12 bases matching TRBD1. The germline CDR1 and CDR2 sequences are SGHNT and YENEEA. Unmatched junction bases numbered 5, after V lost 5 bases and J lost 0 bases. The CDR3 totals 17 residues. Here the CDR3 DNA reads TGTGCCAGCAGCCTGGGGACAGGGGGCCTCTCCTACAATGAGCAGTTCTTC. Encoded protein: CASSLGTGGLSYNEQFF.

J is TRBJ1-6 and V is TRBV20-1, with D maybe TRBD1 (5 bases). The V and J ends lost 3 bases and 2 bases respectively, with 11 bases between them. Germline lookup yields CDR1 DFQATT and CDR2 SNEGSKA (reference sequence). CDR3 length: 15 residues. The CDR3 protein is CSASAGATYNSPLHF. Written as DNA, the CDR3 is TGCAGTGCTAGTGCTGGGGCCACCTATAATTCACCCCTCCACTTT.

This clonotype appeared many times. The V gene is TRBV5-1, the J gene TRBJ1-2, with a weak D call TRBD1 (6 bases). Trimming pared 7 bases from V and 4 bases from J, leaving 20 bases between. Per the germline V gene, CDR1 is SGHRS and CDR2 is YFSETQ. The CDR3 contains 15 residues. The CDR3 DNA sequence: TGCGCCAGCTCCGAATCAGGAGGGACACCCTATGGCTACACCTTC. Translation gives CASSESGGTPYGYTF.

V usage is TRBV20-1 and J usage is TRBJ2-7; 7 bases map to TRBD1. The germline V gene has CDR1 DFQATT and CDR2 SNEGSKA (reference sequence). The V and J ends lost 5 bases and 7 bases, in that order; junction bases with no gene match: 11. The CDR3 contains 13 residues. CDR3: CSAPGQNRGEQYF. As DNA, the CDR3 is TGCAGTGCTCCGGGACAGAATCGTGGAGAGCAGTACTTC.

The sample holds a few counts of this clonotype. The chain combines TRBV6-2 or TRBV6-3 with TRBJ2-6, with D uncertain. Germline V gene sequence: CDR1 MNHEY, CDR2 SVGEGT. V lost 4 bases and J 4 bases, leaving 8 bases between the germline ends. There are 14 residues in the CDR3. CDR3: CASSSGTGANVLTF. CDR3 in DNA: TGTGCCAGCAGTTCAGGAACCGGGGCCAACGTCCTGACTTTC.